This TCR beta chain came from a study of blood T cell repertoires in COVID-19. Profiling relied on immunoSEQ multiplex PCR, and the TCRdb table lists in-frame clones only, not all of them. The sample holds approximately 190,000 clones, roughly four fifths seen once. J lost 4 bases, V lost 7 bases, and 6 bases had no gene match. The CDR3 totals 14 residues. Germline CDR1 and CDR2: SEHNR and FQNEAQ (reference sequence). This TCR derives from a woman between 70 and 85 years old with active or convalescent COVID-19. This sequence joins TRBV7-9 and TRBJ2-2, with 7 bases fitting TRBD2. The sample was peripheral blood. The CDR3 is CASTLGGGTGELFF. The CDR3 coding sequence is TGTGCCAGCACCCTGGGGGGGGGCACCGGGGAGCTGTTTTTT.